The 12 T cell receptor beta chains in this list originate from one sample, sequenced in a study of vaccination effects on CD4 cells after COVID-19. These TCRs are of unknown antigen specificity. Sequencing used immunoSEQ multiplex PCR; TCRdb keeps in-frame clones, though not all of them. The top ten hold roughly 2.7% of the sample, which has tens of thousands of clones, roughly 81% seen once. Antigen-specific CD4+ T cells were expanded with viral peptide pools in the ViraFEST assay before sequencing. Following 10 days of culture, CD4+ T cells were isolated. The sample here was CD4+ T cells from PBMCs cultured with HCoV-229E spike peptides, taken before COVID-19 vaccination. The origin of the receptors is a human donor who received a COVID-19 vaccine.

The rearrangement joins TRBV3-1 (or the pseudogene TRBV3-2) to TRBJ2-1; D is unclear. In germline, CDR1 is LGHDT, CDR2 YNNKEL (reference sequence). CDR3 size: 16 residues. V lost 1 base and J 3 bases, leaving 13 bases between the germline ends. The CDR3 DNA reads TGTGCCAGCAGCCAAGCGTTCCAACAAGGCTACAATGAGCAGTTCTTC. Translation: CASSQAFQQGYNEQFF.

J is TRBJ2-5 and V is TRBV4-2, with 11 nucleotides matching TRBD2. This CDR3 has 16 amino acids. Germline-derived CDR1 and CDR2 are LGHNA and YNFKEQ. Trimming at V came to 3 bases and at J to 2 bases, leaving 5 bases not matched to a gene. The CDR3 coding sequence is TGTGCCAGCAGCCACCAACTAGCGGGGGCTCAAGAGACCCAGTACTTC. Its translation is CASSHQLAGAQETQYF.

CDR3 coding DNA: TGTGCCACCAGTGCCCGGGATTATCAGCCCCAGCATTTT. Its protein product is CATSARDYQPQHF. The V and J genes are TRBV24-1 and TRBJ1-5; no reliable D call. The CDR3 is 13 amino acids. Trimming shortened V by 5 bases and J by 5 bases, and 9 bases separated the two germline ends. Germline V gene sequence: CDR1 KGHDR, CDR2 SFDVKD.

The V call is TRBV2, the J call TRBJ2-6, with 7 bases identical to TRBD1. The CDR3 contains 19 residues. Germline CDR1 and CDR2: SNHLY and FYNNEI. V gave up 5 bases and J gave up 0 bases; unmatched junction bases: 13. CDR3 residues: CASSLYSGQLLSGANVLTF. In DNA form, the CDR3 reads TGTGCCAGCAGTCTTTATTCGGGACAGCTCCTCTCTGGGGCCAACGTCCTGACTTTC.

This chain uses TRBV7-2 with TRBJ1-3; D ambiguous. Germline V CDR1 and CDR2: SGHTA, FQGNSA. This CDR3 comprises 15 residues. With 1 base removed from V and 7 bases from J, the gap between germline ends came to 14 bases. CDR3 nucleotides: TGTGCCAGCAGCTTAGGCCAGAGAATAGGGAACACCATATATTTT. Protein: CASSLGQRIGNTIYF.

The chain employs TRBV12-3 or TRBV12-4 and TRBJ1-2; D is unresolved. Trimming stripped 3 bases from V and 10 bases from J, with 12 bases between. The CDR3 sequence is 12 residues long. CDR3 residues: CASSFGTGLYTF. CDR3 nucleotides: TGTGCCAGCAGTTTCGGCACGGGTCTCTACACCTTC.

This clone has just a few counts. The V call is TRBV7-9, the J call TRBJ2-5; 11 bases agree with TRBD1. CDR3 length: 18 amino acids. V lost 5 bases, J lost 1 base, and 12 bases stayed unmatched. Germline CDR1 reads SEHNR; CDR2 reads FQNEAQ (reference sequence). This CDR3 is CASSLRFGQGAPQETQYF. The CDR3 DNA follows: TGTGCCAGCAGCCTAAGATTCGGACAGGGGGCCCCCCAAGAGACCCAGTACTTC.

This clone was observed a few times. This sequence joins TRBV5-4 and TRBJ1-2; no clear D. The CDR3 is made up of 15 amino acids. Trimming removed 0 bases at V and 3 bases at J, with 12 bases between. Germline CDR1 SGHNT, CDR2 YYREEE (reference sequence). In DNA form, the CDR3 reads TGTGCCAGCAGCTTGGGACCAGAGACCTACTATGGCTACACCTTC. Translation gives CASSLGPETYYGYTF.

The chain carries TRBV24-1 and TRBJ1-2; 10 bases align to TRBD1. Per the germline V gene, CDR1 is KGHDR and CDR2 is SFDVKD. CDR3 length equals 16 residues. V trimming: 2 bases; J trimming: 4 bases; junction bases outside the gene matches: 6. The CDR3 spells CATSDSGTGALYGYTF. The CDR3 coding sequence is TGTGCCACCAGTGATTCCGGGACAGGGGCGCTCTATGGCTACACCTTC.

CDR3: CASSLGTGGGQPQHF. The DNA of the CDR3 is TGTGCCAGCAGCCTGGGGACAGGAGGAGGTCAGCCCCAGCATTTT. The V call is TRBV3-1 (or the pseudogene TRBV3-2), the J call TRBJ1-5; TRBD1 matches at 8 bases. CDR1 is LGHDT, CDR2 YNNKEL, per germline (reference sequence). V lost 4 bases, J lost 6 bases, and 8 bases stayed unmatched. This CDR3 spans 15 amino acids.

There are a few counts of this clone. The rearrangement joins TRBV6-6 to TRBJ1-6; 8 bases agree with TRBD1. Trimming cost V 9 bases and J 3 bases; bases outside gene matches: 7. Germline V gives CDR1 MNHNY, CDR2 SVGAGI (reference sequence). This CDR3 region has 15 residues. This CDR3 reads CASFPGTGYNSPLHF. The DNA of the CDR3 is TGTGCCAGTTTTCCCGGGACAGGCTATAATTCACCCCTCCACTTT.

V and J are TRBV15 and TRBJ2-1; 12 bases align to TRBD2. The CDR3 spans 16 residues. V lost 0 bases, J lost 6 bases, and 3 bases stayed unmatched. Per germline, CDR1 LNHNV and CDR2 YYDKDF (reference sequence). The CDR3 DNA sequence: TGTGCCACCAGCAGAGAACTAGCGGGGGGCTTCAATGAGCAGTTCTTC. As protein: CATSRELAGGFNEQFF.